This TCR beta chain was sequenced in a study of cytomegalovirus exposure and HLA in healthy donors. 60 Vbeta and 13 Jbeta primers were used in PCR. Some clones are missing from TCRdb's copy, which holds only in-frame ones; the method was immunoSEQ multiplex PCR. The table has roughly 80,000 clones, about 68% seen once. V was pared by 2 bases and J by 7 bases, with 11 bases of the junction left unmatched. The CDR3 has 17 amino acids. CDR1 MNHEY and CDR2 SMNVEV come from the germline V gene (reference sequence). This sequence was found in a woman in her fifties or sixties in good health and CMV-seropositive. Sequencing was performed on PBMCs. The chain couples TRBV27 to TRBJ1-5; TRBD1 agrees at 10 bases. The CDR3 loop is CASSLLHDRGRGQPQHF. Written as DNA, the CDR3 is TGTGCCAGCAGTTTACTCCACGACAGGGGGCGCGGACAGCCCCAGCATTTT.